This entry describes one T cell receptor (beta chain). The antigen is not known. This sample is drawn from a study of siplizumab effects on memory and regulatory T cells. Study results and limitations: Under siplizumab, alloreactive sequences traced to unstimulated CD4+ memory cells were significantly reduced.

Only in-frame clones appear in the TCRdb table, and some are missing; sequencing was by immunoSEQ multiplex PCR. The data show about 100,000 clones, with roughly 91% seen just once and around 13% held by the top ten. The CDR3 has 15 residues. Trimming removed 0 bases from V and 1 base from J, with 10 bases in between. The germline V gene encodes CDR1 LGHNA and CDR2 YSLEER. The TCR sequence derives from a human donor in good health. Material: non-Treg CD4+ T cells sorted from blood. The rearrangement uses TRBV4-3 and TRBJ2-7; D is possibly TRBD1 (6 bases). Here the CDR3 reads CASSQDRRGSYEQYF. CDR3 nucleotides: TGCGCCAGCAGCCAAGATCGCAGGGGTTCCTACGAGCAGTACTTC.